Listed here are 5 T cell receptor beta chains from one sample, sequenced in a study of T cell responses to AZD1222 COVID-19 vaccine. Using immunoSEQ multiplex PCR, the repertoire was profiled, and TCRdb retains in-frame clones only, with some absent. The sample has around 80,000 clones; roughly nine tenths are singletons. Sequencing used peripheral blood, obtained 28 days after the second AZD1222 dose. These receptor sequences come from an adult who received the AZD1222 COVID-19 vaccine.

CDR3 residues: CASSLTDSNTEAFF. The CDR3 nucleotides read TGTGCCAGCAGTTTAACGGACAGTAACACTGAAGCTTTCTTT. The V and J genes are TRBV27 and TRBJ1-1; weak D call: TRBD1 (6 bases). Trimming took off 2 bases at V and 2 bases at J, with 9 bases between the two ends. Per the germline V gene, CDR1 is MNHEY and CDR2 is SMNVEV (reference sequence). This CDR3 contains 14 residues.

This chain joins TRBV7-2 and TRBJ2-1; D gene unclear. The CDR3 is 14 residues long. Trimming pared 5 bases from V and 9 bases from J, leaving 17 bases between. CDR1 and CDR2 from the germline V gene are SGHTA and FQGNSA. The DNA of the CDR3 is TGTGCCAGCAGCCCCATTGGCTCTTTTGGTGAGCAGTTCTTC. This codes for CASSPIGSFGEQFF.

This chain joins TRBV4-3 and TRBJ2-2; no clear D. Germline V gives CDR1 LGHNA, CDR2 YSLEER. The V end lost 1 base, the J end lost 0 bases, and 6 bases lay between the germline ends. There are 15 residues in the CDR3. CDR3: CASSQVSANTGELFF. The CDR3 nucleotides are TGCGCCAGCAGCCAAGTATCAGCGAACACCGGGGAGCTGTTTTTT.

This chain joins TRBV30 and TRBJ1-4, with TRBD1 as a possible D gene (6 bases). This CDR3 is 16 amino acids long. Germline assignment: CDR1 GTSNPN and CDR2 SVGIG (reference sequence). CDR3 in DNA: TGTGCGACGAGGGGGGGGTTTTCGTTAACTAATGAAAAACTGTTTTTT. Protein product: CATRGGFSLTNEKLFF.

The gene calls are TRBV30 and TRBJ1-1; D unresolved. CDR1 and CDR2 (germline): GTSNPN, SVGIG (reference sequence). This CDR3 has 14 residues. Trimming took off 2 bases at V and 7 bases at J, with 17 bases between the two ends. In nucleotides, the CDR3 is TGTGCCTGGAGTCGGGCGGGTCTAGGTAGTGAAGCTTTCTTT. This encodes CAWSRAGLGSEAFF. The whole variable domain, filled in from reference TRBV30 and TRBJ1-1, reads SQTIHQWPATLVQPVGSPLSLECTVEGTSNPNLYWYRQAAGRGLQLLFYSVGIGQISSEVPQNLSASRPQDRQFILSSKKLLLSDSGFYLCAWSRAGLGSEAFFGQGTRLTVV.